This T cell receptor (beta chain) is from a study of T cell responses to AZD1222 COVID-19 vaccine. Method: immunoSEQ multiplex PCR; TCRdb's copy keeps in-frame clones and lacks some. Of approximately 140,000 clones listed, about 92% are singletons. The CDR3 consists of 13 residues. The germline V gene encodes CDR1 SGHDT and CDR2 YYEEEE. Trimming at V came to 7 bases and at J to 9 bases, leaving 9 bases not matched to a gene. The sequenced sample was peripheral blood, obtained on day 0 of AZD1222 vaccination. This clonotype originated in an adult in good health. V and J are TRBV5-6 and TRBJ2-5, with 10 bases lining up with TRBD2. The CDR3 sequence: CASSSGGAWAQYF. The DNA of the CDR3 is TGTGCCAGCTCTAGCGGGGGAGCCTGGGCCCAGTACTTC.